The 9 T cell receptor beta chains reported below all come from one sample, sequenced in a study of T cells expressing NK-cell markers (dated by TCRdb to the early 2020s). To prepare the library, 5' RACE was applied. The run used an Illumina HiSeq 2000. TCRdb reanalyzed the reads, keeping one entry per CDR3 protein sequence and omitting DNA. The sample table holds over 200,000 distinct CDR3 sequences. Jointly, the top ten make up approximately 0.42% of the sample. Source material: blood T cells: a sorted CD56 or NKG2C T cell subset, CD4+ or CD8+ T cells, or bulk PBMC T cells (not recorded which). The receptors originated from a man between 18 and 29 years old in good health. Donor details come from another sample of the same person, matched by shared clones.

The V call is TRBV7-8, the J call TRBJ2-5; absent DNA, TCRdb's TRBD1 call cannot be checked. Germline-derived CDR1 and CDR2 are SGHVS and FQNEAQ. The CDR3 runs 16 residues. The chain's CDR3 is CASSPLGVRYQETQYF.

V usage is TRBV20-1 and J usage is TRBJ1-4. This CDR3 comprises 14 residues. CDR1 and CDR2 from the germline V gene are DFQATT and SNEGSKA (reference sequence). The CDR3 sequence: CSARSRGVNEKLFF.

The rearrangement uses TRBV20-1 and TRBJ2-5. From germline, CDR1 is DFQATT and CDR2 SNEGSKA (reference sequence). CDR3 length: 14 residues. The CDR3 loop reads CSARDSRVRETQYF.

CDR3 in amino acids: CATSRRGSGAYEQFF. This chain connects TRBV15 to TRBJ2-1; TCRdb reports TRBD2, a call that lacks DNA to check it against. The CDR3 is 15 residues long. Germline V gene lookup returns CDR1 LNHNV and CDR2 YYDKDF (reference sequence).

The chain has TRBV5-1 and TRBJ1-1; TCRdb selects TRBD1, and the lack of DNA leaves this call unchecked. The germline CDR1 and CDR2 sequences are SGHRS and YFSETQ. This CDR3 spans 15 amino acids. The CDR3 here is CASSLERGSKTEAFF.

The chain uses TRBV12-3 or TRBV12-4 and TRBJ2-1; TCRdb lists TRBD2, though no DNA is available to test this call. This CDR3 spans 15 amino acids. The CDR3 loop reads CASLRGRASGFEQFF.

The V call is TRBV4-2, the J call TRBJ2-3. In germline, CDR1 is LGHNA, CDR2 YNFKEQ. There are 15 residues in the CDR3. The CDR3 region is CASSQESLIQDTQYF.

V usage is TRBV9 and J usage is TRBJ2-1; TCRdb proposes TRBD1, but this gene call is untestable without DNA. In germline, CDR1 is SGDLS, CDR2 YYNGEE. This CDR3 comprises 13 residues. The CDR3 sequence is CASSVSTGDEQFF.

The chain combines TRBV20-1 with TRBJ1-3; TCRdb names TRBD1, which stays unverified in the absence of DNA. CDR1 and CDR2 from the germline V gene are DFQATT and SNEGSKA (reference sequence). The CDR3 is made up of 13 amino acids. The CDR3 here is CSASVSGGYTIYF.